Listed here is a single T cell receptor (beta chain). What it recognizes is unknown. This specimen comes from a study of cytomegalovirus exposure and HLA in healthy donors. Points from the study as a whole: Follow-up analysis found HLA locus-dependent TCR association rates, highest for DRB1 and lowest for HLA-C.

Germline V lookup: CDR1 SNHLY, CDR2 FYNNEI. The CDR3 sequence is 14 residues long. V dropped 4 bases and J dropped 4 bases, with 11 bases sitting between them. 13 Jbeta primers and 60 Vbeta primers were used for the PCR. Assay used: immunoSEQ multiplex PCR; TCRdb lists only in-frame clones, some missing. The sample lists roughly 200,000 clones; more than 65% were seen once. The source material was PBMCs. The rearrangement links TRBV2 to TRBJ1-3; D is unresolved. This clonotype originated in a man aged 35 to 55 in good health and CMV-seropositive. The CDR3: CASSVEGWGNTIYF. The CDR3 bases are TGTGCCAGCAGTGTGGAGGGCTGGGGAAACACCATATATTTT.